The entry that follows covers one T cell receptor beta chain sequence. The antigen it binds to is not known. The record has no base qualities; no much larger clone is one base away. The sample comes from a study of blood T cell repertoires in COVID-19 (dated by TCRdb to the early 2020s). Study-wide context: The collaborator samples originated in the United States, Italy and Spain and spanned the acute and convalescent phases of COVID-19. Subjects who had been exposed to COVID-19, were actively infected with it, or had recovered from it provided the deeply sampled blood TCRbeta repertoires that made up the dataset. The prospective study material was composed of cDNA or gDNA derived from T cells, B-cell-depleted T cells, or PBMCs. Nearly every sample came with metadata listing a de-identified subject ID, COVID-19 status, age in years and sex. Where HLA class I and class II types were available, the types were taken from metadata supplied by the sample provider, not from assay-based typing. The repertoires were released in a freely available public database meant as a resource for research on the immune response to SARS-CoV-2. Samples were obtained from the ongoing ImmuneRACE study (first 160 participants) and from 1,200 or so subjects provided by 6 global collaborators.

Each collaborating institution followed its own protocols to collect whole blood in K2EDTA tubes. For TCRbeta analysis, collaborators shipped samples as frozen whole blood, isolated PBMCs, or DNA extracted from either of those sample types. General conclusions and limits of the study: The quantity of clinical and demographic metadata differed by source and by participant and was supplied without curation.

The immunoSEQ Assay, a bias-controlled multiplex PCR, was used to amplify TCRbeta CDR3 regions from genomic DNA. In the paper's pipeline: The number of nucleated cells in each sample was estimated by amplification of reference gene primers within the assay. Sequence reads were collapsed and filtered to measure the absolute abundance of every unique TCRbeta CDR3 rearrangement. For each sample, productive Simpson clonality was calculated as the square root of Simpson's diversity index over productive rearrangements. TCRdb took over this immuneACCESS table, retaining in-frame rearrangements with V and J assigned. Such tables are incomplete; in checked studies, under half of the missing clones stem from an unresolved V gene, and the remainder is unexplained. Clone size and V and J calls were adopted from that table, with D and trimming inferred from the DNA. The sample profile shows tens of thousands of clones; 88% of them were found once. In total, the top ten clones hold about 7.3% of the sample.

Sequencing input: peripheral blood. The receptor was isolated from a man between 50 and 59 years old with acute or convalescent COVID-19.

The CDR3 amino acid sequence is: CASSLYRTGNTIYF. The DNA sequence reads TGTGCCAGCAGCTTATACAGGACGGGAAACACCATATATTTT. The chain uses TRBV3-1 (or the pseudogene TRBV3-2) and TRBJ1-3; the best D guess is TRBD1, with 5 bases matching. The CDR3 measures 14 amino acids from cysteine to phenylalanine. Solely the CDR3 DNA is kept, with 42 bases framed from the first base. CDR1 LGHDT and CDR2 YNNKEL were looked up in the germline V gene (reference sequence). V loses 5 bases, J loses 4 bases, and the germline ends lie 12 bases apart.